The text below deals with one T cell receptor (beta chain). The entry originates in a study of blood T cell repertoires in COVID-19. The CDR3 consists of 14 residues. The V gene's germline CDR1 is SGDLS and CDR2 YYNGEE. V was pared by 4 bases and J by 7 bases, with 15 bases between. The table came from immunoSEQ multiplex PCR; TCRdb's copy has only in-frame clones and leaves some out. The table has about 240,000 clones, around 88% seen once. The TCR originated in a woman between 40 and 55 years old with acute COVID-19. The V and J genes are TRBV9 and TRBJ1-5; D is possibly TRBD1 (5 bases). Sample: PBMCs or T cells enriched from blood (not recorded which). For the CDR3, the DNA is TGTGCCAGCAGCCCTGATGGAGGGGACCAGCCCCAGCATTTT. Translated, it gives CASSPDGGDQPQHF.